This T cell receptor beta chain comes out of a study of beta chain features in type 1 diabetes. On this clone: The antigen remains undetermined.

The sequenced template was cDNA made from the entire isolated RNA. Repertoires were generated with immunoSEQ multiplex PCR, while TCRdb's copy carries only in-frame clones and drops some. The data contain 200,000 to 300,000 clones, about a tenth of them singletons. The CDR3 runs to 13 residues. The trim removed 5 bases at V and 5 bases at J, leaving 3 bases unmatched. Germline V lookup: CDR1 SGHTA, CDR2 FQGTGA. Study-wide findings and caveats: Significant though moderate, a shortening of TCRB CDR3s appeared in all four CD4+ subsets of Type 1 diabetes patients.

The gene calls are TRBV7-3 and TRBJ1-2; 9 bases match TRBD1. Sequencing used naive CD4+ T cells from blood. This receptor was identified in a man younger than 40 with type 1 diabetes. The CDR3 loop reads CASSIGQGYGYTF. Here the CDR3 DNA reads TGTGCCAGCAGCATCGGACAGGGGTATGGCTACACCTTC. Combining the CDR3 with reference TRBV7-3 and TRBJ1-2 gives the whole variable domain GAGVSQTPSNKVTEKGKYVELRCDPISGHTALYWYRQSLGQGPEFLIYFQGTGAADDSGLPNDRFFAVRPEGSVSTLKIQRTERGDSAVYLCASSIGQGYGYTFGSGTRLTVV.